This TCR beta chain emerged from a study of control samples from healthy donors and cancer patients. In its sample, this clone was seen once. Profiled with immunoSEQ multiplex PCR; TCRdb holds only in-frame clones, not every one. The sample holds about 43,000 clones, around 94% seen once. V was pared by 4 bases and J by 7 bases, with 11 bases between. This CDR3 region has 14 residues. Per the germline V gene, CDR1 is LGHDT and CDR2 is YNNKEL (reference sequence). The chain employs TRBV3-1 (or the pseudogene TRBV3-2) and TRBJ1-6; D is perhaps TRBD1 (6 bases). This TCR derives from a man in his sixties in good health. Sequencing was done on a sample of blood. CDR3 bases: TGTGCCAGCAGCCCCGGACAGTCCAATTCACCCCTCCACTTT. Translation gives CASSPGQSNSPLHF.